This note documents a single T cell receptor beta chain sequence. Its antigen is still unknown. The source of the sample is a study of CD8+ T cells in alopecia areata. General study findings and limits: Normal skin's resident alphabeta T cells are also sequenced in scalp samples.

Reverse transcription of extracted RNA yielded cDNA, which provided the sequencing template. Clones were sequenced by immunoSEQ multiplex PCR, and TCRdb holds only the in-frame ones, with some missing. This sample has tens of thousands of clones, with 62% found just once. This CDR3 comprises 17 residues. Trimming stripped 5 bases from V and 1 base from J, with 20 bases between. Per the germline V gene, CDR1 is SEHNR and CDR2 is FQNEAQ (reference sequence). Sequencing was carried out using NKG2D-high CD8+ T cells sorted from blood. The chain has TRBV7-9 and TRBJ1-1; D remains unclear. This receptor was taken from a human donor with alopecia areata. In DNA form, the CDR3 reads TGTGCCAGCAGCCACCCGTATCCTCTTTCGGAGAACACTGAAGCTTTCTTT. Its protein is CASSHPYPLSENTEAFF.